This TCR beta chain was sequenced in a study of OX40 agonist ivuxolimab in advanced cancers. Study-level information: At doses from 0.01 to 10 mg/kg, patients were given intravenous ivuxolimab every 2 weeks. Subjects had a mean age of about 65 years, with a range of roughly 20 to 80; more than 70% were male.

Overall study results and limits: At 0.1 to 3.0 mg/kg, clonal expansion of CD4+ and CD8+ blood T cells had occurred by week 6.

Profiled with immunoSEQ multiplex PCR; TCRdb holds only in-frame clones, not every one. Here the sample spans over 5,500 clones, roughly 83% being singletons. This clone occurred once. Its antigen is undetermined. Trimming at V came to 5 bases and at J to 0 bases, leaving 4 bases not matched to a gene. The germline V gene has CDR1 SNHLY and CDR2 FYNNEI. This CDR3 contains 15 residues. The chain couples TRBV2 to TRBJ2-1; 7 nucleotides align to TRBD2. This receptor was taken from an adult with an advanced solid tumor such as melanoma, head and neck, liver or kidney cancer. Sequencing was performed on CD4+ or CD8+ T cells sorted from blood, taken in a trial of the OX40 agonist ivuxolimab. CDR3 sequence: CASSPSGGSYNEQFF. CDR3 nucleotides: TGTGCCAGCAGTCCTTCGGGAGGCTCCTACAATGAGCAGTTCTTC.